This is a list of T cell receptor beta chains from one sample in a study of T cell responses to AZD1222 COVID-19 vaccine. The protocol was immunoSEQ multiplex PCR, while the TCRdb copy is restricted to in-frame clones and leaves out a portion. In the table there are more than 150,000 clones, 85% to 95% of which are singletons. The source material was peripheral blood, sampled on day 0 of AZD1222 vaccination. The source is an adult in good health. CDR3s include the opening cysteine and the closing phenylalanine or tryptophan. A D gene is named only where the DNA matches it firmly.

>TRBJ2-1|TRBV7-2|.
TGTGCCAGCAGCTCCCATATGAGCTCCTACAATGAGCAGTTCTTC
CASSSHMSSYNEQFF
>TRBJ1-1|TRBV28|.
TGTGCCAGCAGTCTTCCAAGGGGGAGGGCTTTCTTT
CASSLPRGRAFF
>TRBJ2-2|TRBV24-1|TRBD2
TGTGCCACCAGTGAAGGCGGGAGATGGGACACCGGGGAGCTGTTTTTT
CATSEGGRWDTGELFF
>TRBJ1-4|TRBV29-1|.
TGCAGCCCCCGGGGGATTAATGAAAAACTGTTTTTT
CSPRGINEKLFF
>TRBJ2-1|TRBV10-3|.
TGTGCCATCACCCCAACCGGGACGGGCAATGAGCAGTTCTTC
CAITPTGTGNEQFF
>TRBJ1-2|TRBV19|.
TGTGCCAGTAGGGCGGACAGATACTATGGCTACACCTTC
CASRADRYYGYTF
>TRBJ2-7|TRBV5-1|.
TGCGCCAGCAGCTTTGAGGGGGTCAACGAGCAGTACTTC
CASSFEGVNEQYF
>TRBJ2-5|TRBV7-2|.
TGTGCCAGCAGCTTAGGCATCCAAGAGACCCAGTACTTC
CASSLGIQETQYF
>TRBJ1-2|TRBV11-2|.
TGTGCCAGCAGCTTAGACAGCAGGATCGGCGGCTACACCTTC
CASSLDSRIGGYTF
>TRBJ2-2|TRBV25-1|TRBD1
TGTGCCAGCAGTGAATATAAAGGGGGCGACACCGGGGAGCTGTTTTTT
CASSEYKGGDTGELFF
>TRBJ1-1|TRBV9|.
TGTGCCAGCAGCGGAGGGACGAGCATGAACACTGAAGCTTTCTTT
CASSGGTSMNTEAFF
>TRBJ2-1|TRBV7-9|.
TGTGCCAGCAGCTTAGTAGTGGGGGGCAATGAGCAGTTCTTC
CASSLVVGGNEQFF
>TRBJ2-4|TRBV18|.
TGTGCCAGCTCACCAAATCAGGGTCGGGACATTCAGTACTTC
CASSPNQGRDIQYF
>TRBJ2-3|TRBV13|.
TGTGCCAGCTCTTCTTCCGGGACCACAACCACAGATACGCAGTATTTT
CASSSSGTTTTDTQYF
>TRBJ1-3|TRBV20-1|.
TGCAGTGCTAGAGATGGGGGGGCGGCTGTTTTT
CSARDGGAAVF